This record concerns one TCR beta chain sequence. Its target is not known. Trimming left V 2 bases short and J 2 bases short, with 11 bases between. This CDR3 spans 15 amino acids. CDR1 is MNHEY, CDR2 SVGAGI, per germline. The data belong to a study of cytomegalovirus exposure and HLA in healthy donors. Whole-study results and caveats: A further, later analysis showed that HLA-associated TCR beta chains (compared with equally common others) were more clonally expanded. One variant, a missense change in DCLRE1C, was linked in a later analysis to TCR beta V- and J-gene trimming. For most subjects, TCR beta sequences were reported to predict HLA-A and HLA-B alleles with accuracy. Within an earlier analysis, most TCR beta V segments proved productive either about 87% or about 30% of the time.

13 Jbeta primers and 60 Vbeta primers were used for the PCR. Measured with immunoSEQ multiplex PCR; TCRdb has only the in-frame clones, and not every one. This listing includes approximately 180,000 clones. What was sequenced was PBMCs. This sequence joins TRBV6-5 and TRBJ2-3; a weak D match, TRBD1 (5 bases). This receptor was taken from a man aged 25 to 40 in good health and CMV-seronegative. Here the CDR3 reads CASSYDSGNTDTQYF. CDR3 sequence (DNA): TGTGCCAGCAGTTACGATTCAGGGAACACAGATACGCAGTATTTT.